A selection of T cell receptor beta chains follows, all from one sample in a study of response to subunit inactivated influenza vaccine. MiXCR was run by TCRdb on the RT-PCR reads, yielding one entry per CDR3 protein. The repertoire holds around 570,000 distinct CDR3 sequences, less than 10% seen once, with 10% to 15% in the top ten. The sequenced sample was PBMCs from blood, obtained around 25 months after vaccination. These receptors all come from a man between 50 and 69 years old who received an inactivated influenza vaccine. CDR3s include the opening cysteine and the closing phenylalanine or tryptophan. Each record gives: clone size, D gene, J gene, V gene, CDR3 DNA, CDR3 protein. D genes are given only for firm matches. Size is stated for part of the rows, as once, few or many counts, or as a class when the clone is expanded.

few,.,TRBJ2-7,TRBV6-5,TGTGCCAGCAGTTACTTGTCAGGGTTGGGCGAGCAGTACTTC,CASSYLSGLGEQYF
.,TRBD2,TRBJ2-1,TRBV24-1,TGTGCCACCAGTGATCGCTTAGCGGGGGGGCCCCATGAGCAGTTCTTC,CATSDRLAGGPHEQFF
.,TRBD2,TRBJ2-3,TRBV20-1,TGCAGTGCTTGGGGACTAGCGGGAGTGACAGATACGCAGTATTTT,CSAWGLAGVTDTQYF
few,TRBD2,TRBJ2-2,TRBV20-1,TGCAGTGCTTCCGGGACTAGCGGCTTCGGGGAGCTGTTTTTT,CSASGTSGFGELFF
.,TRBD1,TRBJ1-4,TRBV27,TGTGCCAGCAGTTCGGGACAGTGGACTAATGAAAAACTGTTTTTT,CASSSGQWTNEKLFF
many,.,TRBJ2-7,TRBV7-9,TGTGCCAGCAGCCGATTCTCCTACGAGCAGTACTTC,CASSRFSYEQYF
few,.,TRBJ2-3,TRBV29-1,TGCAGCGTCGAACAGGGCTCTAGCACAGATACGCAGTATTTT,CSVEQGSSTDTQYF
few,TRBD1,TRBJ1-6,TRBV28,TGTGCCAGCTTTCCGACAGGGGCGCTGGGGCCCCTCCACTTT,CASFPTGALGPLHF
few,TRBD2,TRBJ2-5,TRBV2,TGTGCCAGCAGCGAGGGACTAGCGGGGCAAGAGACCCAGTACTTC,CASSEGLAGQETQYF
.,TRBD1,TRBJ1-5,TRBV16,TGTGCCAGCAGCCAACCTACAGGGGGTAATCAGCCCCAGCATTTT,CASSQPTGGNQPQHF
few,.,TRBJ2-3,TRBV29-1,TGCAGCGTTGCTGAGACTGGAGATACGCAGTATTTT,CSVAETGDTQYF
few,.,TRBJ2-2,TRBV9,TGTGCCAGCGGGGTCGGGGGATCGACCGGGGAGCTGTTTTTT,CASGVGGSTGELFF
many,.,TRBJ2-2,TRBV7-2,TGTGCCAGCAGCTTAGAGGTTAATACGAACACCGGGGAGCTGTTTTTT,CASSLEVNTNTGELFF
many,.,TRBJ1-3,TRBV20-1,TGCAGTGCTAGACACCGCGTCCTAACTGGAAACACCATATATTTT,CSARHRVLTGNTIYF
many,.,TRBJ1-6,TRBV27,TGTGCCAGCAACCGGGACTCTGGTTCACCCCTCCACTTT,CASNRDSGSPLHF
few,.,TRBJ2-7,TRBV4-2,TGTGCCAGCAGCCATAGGGACAAGAACTACGAGCAGTACTTC,CASSHRDKNYEQYF
few,.,TRBJ2-7,TRBV5-5,TGTGCCAGCAGCCGCTACTTGGGGACCCCTTACGAGCAGTACTTC,CASSRYLGTPYEQYF
.,.,TRBJ2-5,TRBV7-8,TGTGCCAGCAGTGGGTTGGTAGCAGGAGAGACCCAGTACTTC,CASSGLVAGETQYF
.,.,TRBJ2-2,TRBV7-8,TGTGCCAGCCGACTTGGAGAGGTTGGCACCGGGGAGCTGTTTTTT,CASRLGEVGTGELFF
many,.,TRBJ2-3,TRBV20-1,TGCAGTGCCCGAGCTAGCACAGATACGCAGTATTTT,CSARASTDTQYF
.,.,TRBJ2-1,TRBV20-1,TGCAGTGCTCGCCACCGGGCCAACTACAATGAGCAGTTCTTC,CSARHRANYNEQFF
few,TRBD1,TRBJ2-5,TRBV15,TGTGCCACCAGCAGACTAGACTTCGGGACAGGGAAAGAGACCCAGTACTTC,CATSRLDFGTGKETQYF
few,.,TRBJ2-5,TRBV12-3/TRBV12-4,TGTGCCAGCAGTTTAATCACCCCCAGGTCCACCCAGTACTTC,CASSLITPRSTQYF
few,.,TRBJ2-3,TRBV20-1,TGCAGTGCTGCTAAGAGCACAGATACGCAGTATTTT,CSAAKSTDTQYF
few,TRBD1,TRBJ2-2,TRBV30,TGTGCCTGGAGGGGACAGGGGAACACCGGGGAGCTGTTTTTT,CAWRGQGNTGELFF
many,TRBD2,TRBJ2-7,TRBV4-2,TGTGCCAGCAGCCAAGCTCAGCGGGAGGGCAATTACGAGCAGTACTTC,CASSQAQREGNYEQYF
few,TRBD2,TRBJ2-2,TRBV29-1,TGCAGCGCTGCCGGGACTAGGAACACCGGGGAGCTGTTTTTT,CSAAGTRNTGELFF
.,.,TRBJ2-7,TRBV7-2,TGTGCCAGCAGCTTACGGTTACGGGGTAAGGGGCCCTACGAGCAGTACTTC,CASSLRLRGKGPYEQYF
few,.,TRBJ1-1,TRBV20-1,TGCAGTGCCAAGAGGATTAACACTGAAGCTTTCTTT,CSAKRINTEAFF
many,TRBD1,TRBJ2-3,TRBV6-1,TGTGCCAGCAGGCCGACAGGGGGAGCAGATACGCAGTATTTT,CASRPTGGADTQYF
.,.,TRBJ1-3,TRBV27,TGTGCCAGCAAGGCGAGATCTGGAAACACCATATATTTT,CASKARSGNTIYF
few,.,TRBJ1-2,TRBV12-3/TRBV12-4,TGTGCCAGCAGTCCGGTCAGGGGATACGGCTACACCTTC,CASSPVRGYGYTF
few,TRBD2,TRBJ2-1,TRBV5-1,TGCGCCAGCAGCTTGTCCGGGGGGGGAGTTCGAAATGAGCAGTTCTTC,CASSLSGGGVRNEQFF
few,TRBD2,TRBJ2-3,TRBV10-3,TGTGCCATCAGCGGGACTAGCGGGAGATCAGATACGCAGTATTTT,CAISGTSGRSDTQYF
.,.,TRBJ2-5,TRBV6-1,TGTGCCAGCAGTGGCGGACAACCGACCCTCCCGGAGACCCAGTACTTC,CASSGGQPTLPETQYF
.,.,TRBJ2-7,TRBV19,TGTGCCAGTAGTATAGGTGGCGGAAGCTCCTACGAGCAGTACTTC,CASSIGGGSSYEQYF
few,TRBD1,TRBJ1-5,TRBV19,TGTGCCAGTAAGGACAGGGGAAGCAATCAGCCCCAGCATTTT,CASKDRGSNQPQHF
.,TRBD1,TRBJ1-5,TRBV20-1,TGCAGTGCTAGAGACCCAACAGGGGGCGGGGGGCAGCCCCAGCATTTT,CSARDPTGGGGQPQHF
many,TRBD1,TRBJ1-1,TRBV28,TGTGCCAGCAGTTCCCAAACCCAACGGACAGGGGCGAACACTGAAGCTTTCTTT,CASSSQTQRTGANTEAFF
.,TRBD2,TRBJ2-1,TRBV29-1,TGCAGCGTTGTTGGGCTAGCGGGCCACCTGCCGTACAATGAGCAGTTCTTC,CSVVGLAGHLPYNEQFF
.,.,TRBJ2-3,TRBV2,TGTGCCAGCATTCCCCAAGGGGCCATAGATACGCAGTATTTT,CASIPQGAIDTQYF
many,TRBD1,TRBJ2-1,TRBV6-5,TGTGCCAGCAGTTACTCGGTTCGACAGGGGGATGAGCAGTTCTTC,CASSYSVRQGDEQFF
.,.,TRBJ1-1,TRBV4-1,TGCGCCAGCAGCCAAGGGTTGAGAGGTCGGTACACTGTAGCTTTCTTT,CASSQGLRGRYTVAFF
.,TRBD1,TRBJ1-5,TRBV19,TGTGCCAGTACCGTGGGACAGGGTGGGAATCAGCCCCAGCATTTT,CASTVGQGGNQPQHF
many,.,TRBJ2-3,TRBV28,TGTGCCAGCACCGATCAAGATACGCAGTATTTT,CASTDQDTQYF
many,.,TRBJ2-2,TRBV12-3/TRBV12-4,TGTGCCAGCAGGATCAGGGTACGGAACACCGGGGAGCTGTTTTTT,CASRIRVRNTGELFF
many,.,TRBJ1-2,TRBV20-1,TGCAGTGCTAGAGATTCCCGGGACTATGGCTACACCTTC,CSARDSRDYGYTF
.,TRBD1,TRBJ1-6,TRBV28,TGTGCCAGCAGTTCGGGACAGGCAAGCTCCTATAATTCACCCCTCCACTTT,CASSSGQASSYNSPLHF
.,.,TRBJ1-5,TRBV20-1,TGCAGTGCTAGGGGGAGCTATAGCAATCAGCCCCAGCATTTT,CSARGSYSNQPQHF